This TCR beta chain was captured by sequencing in a study of shared clonotypes between healthy human individuals. CD8 memory merged CD45RO+ with CCR7-negative CD45RA+ TemRA cells. The repertoire was sequenced with immunoSEQ multiplex PCR; TCRdb's copy has only in-frame clones and lacks some. The sample yields some 690,000 clones, less than 95% seen once. This CDR3 region has 14 residues. The germline V gene has CDR1 SGHNT and CDR2 YYREEE (reference sequence). The ends lost 3 bases at V and 9 bases at J; junction bases unmatched: 9. The gene calls are TRBV5-4 and TRBJ2-5, with TRBD2 identical over 9 bases. The sequenced sample consisted of memory CD8+ T cells from PBMCs. Sample subset: CD45RO+ cells pooled with CCR7-negative TemRA cells. This TCR derives from a man aged 18 to 30 in good health. Some clones in this sample may be carry-over from other donors' samples. The CDR3 DNA reads TGTGCCAGCAGCTCGAAAGCGGGAGGCCCACCCCAGTACTTC. Translating gives CASSSKAGGPPQYF. The entire variable domain, with the rest obtained from reference TRBV5-4 and TRBJ2-5, is as follows: ETGVTQSPTHLIKTRGQQVTLRCSSQSGHNTVSWYQQALGQGPQFIFQYYREEENGRGNFPPRFSGLQFPNYSSELNVNALELDDSALYLCASSSKAGGPPQYFGPGTRLLVL.